The entry below gives a single TCR beta chain sequence along with its context. This specimen comes from a study of blood T cell repertoires in COVID-19. Study-wide context: Samples of COVID-19 (acute and convalescent) were obtained from the United States, Italy and Spain. The cDNA or gDNA used as material had been derived from T cells, B-cell-depleted T cells, or PBMCs.

As processed by the authors: The authors estimated nucleated cell counts from reference gene primer amplification. Here immunoSEQ multiplex PCR was the method, and the copy in TCRdb shows in-frame clones only, minus some. V, J and clone size derive from that table, while D and trimming were established from the DNA sequence. The sample yields 150,000 to 200,000 clones, about 81% seen once. The V end was cut by 0 bases, the J end by 0 bases, with 12 bases between. Germline V gene lookup returns CDR1 LGHNA and CDR2 YSLEER. The CDR3 has 18 amino acids. Material: peripheral blood. V usage is TRBV4-3 and J usage is TRBJ2-6, with unresolved D. This receptor was identified in a human donor in a cohort sampled during active COVID-19. CDR3 sequence reads: CASSQDFFRISGANVLTF. CDR3 nucleotide sequence: TGCGCCAGCAGCCAAGATTTTTTTCGTATCTCTGGGGCCAACGTCCTGACTTTC.